This T cell receptor (beta chain) was captured by sequencing in a study of regulatory T cells in long-lasting Graves disease (dated by TCRdb to the early 2020s). Turning to the overall study: Patients with newly diagnosed Graves' disease had been on antithyroid drugs for under 3 months. This study used TCR sequencing and RNA sequencing of peripheral blood to compare persistent Graves' disease patients against newly diagnosed Graves' disease patients. The study was conducted in China and was registered as a clinical trial. A total of 33 samples underwent TCR sequencing, from about 13 patients with persistent Graves' disease and about 20 patients with newly diagnosed Graves' disease. General findings and caveats noted by the study authors: Preferential use of TRBV28, TRBJ1-2 and TRBJ2-5 was observed in persistent disease, whereas TRBV20-1 and TRBJ2-1 were favored in newly diagnosed disease. The authors acknowledged the small sample size as a limitation that may reduce accuracy. Only peripheral blood was studied, because thyroid tissue, the primary lesion, was inaccessible. Patients with persistent disease shared more public clonotypes (about 2,500) than newly diagnosed patients did (more than 900). Compared with newly diagnosed patients, persistent Graves' disease patients had lower TCR Shannon entropy and fewer highly expanded clones, which suggests clonal expansion. Sequencing and analysis were limited to the TCR beta chain.

Library preparation used multiplex PCR. The sequencer was an Illumina HiSeq 4000. CDR3 regions were amplified by Arm-PCR with iRepertoire HTBI primers to construct TCR beta libraries. Gel purification was performed on PCR products prior to sequencing. In the original analysis: Across samples, some 62 TRBV and 13 to 15 TRBJ segments were identified and used for gene usage analysis of CDR3 amino acid clonotypes. COPE and FqMerger were used to merge filtered high-quality paired reads into contigs. BLAST was used to align contigs to the IMGT TRBV, TRBD and TRBJ reference genes, and CDR3 was defined following IMGT. Highly expanded clones were defined as clonotypes with a frequency above 0.1%. Shannon entropy served as the measure of repertoire diversity, while the Gini coefficient captured V-J evenness. A clonotype was considered public if more than one individual shared it. TCRdb reanalyzed the raw reads on its own, using fastp at Q25 for trimming and MiXCR for clone calling, and kept in-frame beta chains. Every CDR3 protein is listed once, alongside the most common genes and DNA of its rows. The V and J calls here are based on TCRdb, not the publication. The sample contains fewer than 350,000 distinct CDR3 sequences, approximately 20% of them found a single time. In total, the top ten clones hold 38% of the sample.

As for this clonotype: Its antigen has not been determined. Base qualities are missing; no much larger clone stands one base away.

The germline V gene encodes CDR1 SGHVS and CDR2 FNYEAQ. Taken from cysteine to phenylalanine, the CDR3 has 17 residues. CDR3 DNA only is kept here, 51 bases in frame from base 1. The trim is 1 base for V and 0 bases for J, with a gap of 14 bases between the germline ends. Sample time point, as interpreted from the label and publication: newly diagnosed GD, antithyroid drugs for less than 3 months. RNA was extracted from PBMCs in TRIzol for both TCR sequencing and RNA sequencing. The diagnosis of Graves' disease was made according to American Thyroid Association guidelines. The patients came from an endocrinology department in Xi'an, China. Each patient gave 7.5 to 10 milliliters of peripheral blood, collected in an EDTA anticoagulant tube. PBMCs were isolated by Ficoll Paque Plus density gradient separation without further T cell sorting. An Agilent 2100 Bioanalyzer and agarose gel were used to assess RNA quality, and a NanoDrop 2000 was used to measure RNA concentration.

The sequencing used peripheral blood mononuclear cells (PBMCs), collected at new diagnosis, from a patient treated with antithyroid drugs. The TCR originated in a female donor with Graves disease. The sequence is built from TRBV7-6 and TRBJ2-3; the D segment cannot be called with confidence. The DNA reads TGTGCCAGCAGCTTAGGTATTGTCGGACCTAGCACAGATACGCAGTATTTT. Its protein reads: CASSLGIVGPSTDTQYF.